This is a list of T cell receptor beta chains from one sample in a study of cytomegalovirus exposure and HLA in healthy donors. Assay: immunoSEQ multiplex PCR; the TCRdb copy retains only in-frame clones and omits some. The sample carries 71,000 or so clones, just under 95% recorded once. The sequenced material came from PBMCs. All receptors come from a young man in good health and CMV-seropositive. CDR3s include the opening cysteine and the closing phenylalanine or tryptophan.

>TRBJ2-7|TRBV12-2|16
CASRLAPARRTYEQYF
>TRBJ2-7|TRBV11-3|15
CASSLGFGRAYEQYF
>TRBJ2-2|TRBV11-2|14
CASLTGYGTGELFF
>TRBJ2-1|TRBV18|15
CASSPPLAGAGEQFF
>TRBJ2-5|TRBV7-2|14
CASSRRQGRETQYF
>TRBJ1-4|TRBV7-9|18
CASSLGLTGGNLNEKLFF
>TRBJ2-7|TRBV7-2|15
CASSRTGGITYEQYF
>TRBJ2-3|TRBV6-1|14
CASSAGLPTDTQYF
>TRBJ2-2|TRBV2|17
CASSEGPLAGNTGELFF
>TRBJ1-2|TRBV29-1|14
CSVEDQGQGYGYTF
>TRBJ2-7|TRBV11-2|13
CASSLEPGNEQYF
>TRBJ1-2|TRBV13|20
CASSLRGGVTGTLANYGYTF
>TRBJ2-7|TRBV7-9|14
CASSLAGGPYEQYF
>TRBJ2-7|TRBV11-2|16
CASSPRTAYATYEQYF
>TRBJ2-3|TRBV4-2|17
CASSRLGTSGGADTQYF
>TRBJ2-6|TRBV10-3|16
CAISENQGPGANVLTF
>TRBJ1-2|TRBV7-2|14
CASSHPDRSKGYTF
>TRBJ2-7|TRBV28|13
CASCPSELYEQYF
>TRBJ2-1|TRBV7-3|13
CASSQTSYNEQFF
>TRBJ2-7|TRBV28|16
CASSFVSLTGKGEQYF
>TRBJ2-7|TRBV7-2|14
CASSFGGGAGEQYF
>TRBJ2-3|TRBV7-6|15
CASSLGQGGRDTQYF
>TRBJ1-6|TRBV18|13
CASYATQGSPLHF
>TRBJ2-1|TRBV5-6|15
CASSFSSGVNNEQFF
>TRBJ1-5|TRBV18|16
CASSPFEGYSNQPQHF
>TRBJ1-2|TRBV2|14
CASSEGKASYGYTF
>TRBJ1-2|TRBV4-1|15
CASSSQGASNYGYTF
>TRBJ2-3|TRBV7-6|14
CASSLIQATDTQYF
>TRBJ2-7|TRBV7-9|13
CASSATSGGALDF
>TRBJ2-3|TRBV2|15
CASSGEGGSTDTQYF
>TRBJ2-2|TRBV2|16
CASSGGRGANTGELFF
>TRBJ1-2|TRBV4-1|14
CASSQDTANYGYTF
>TRBJ2-5|TRBV5-4|12
CASSLFEETQYF
>TRBJ1-2|TRBV13|16
CASIRDRGDPNYGYTF
>TRBJ1-5|TRBV19|13
CASSIAVRQPQHF
>TRBJ2-1|TRBV10-3|13
CAISAGGDFEQFF
>TRBJ1-1|TRBV10-3|15
CAIRAAQGASTEAFF
>TRBJ2-7|TRBV7-2|14
CASSRDRGYYEQYF
>TRBJ2-2|TRBV6-1|14
CASSRDLNTGELFF
>TRBJ1-2|TRBV7-9|14
CASQRDVANYGYTF
>TRBJ2-7|TRBV7-2|15
CASSQTAGGYYEQYF